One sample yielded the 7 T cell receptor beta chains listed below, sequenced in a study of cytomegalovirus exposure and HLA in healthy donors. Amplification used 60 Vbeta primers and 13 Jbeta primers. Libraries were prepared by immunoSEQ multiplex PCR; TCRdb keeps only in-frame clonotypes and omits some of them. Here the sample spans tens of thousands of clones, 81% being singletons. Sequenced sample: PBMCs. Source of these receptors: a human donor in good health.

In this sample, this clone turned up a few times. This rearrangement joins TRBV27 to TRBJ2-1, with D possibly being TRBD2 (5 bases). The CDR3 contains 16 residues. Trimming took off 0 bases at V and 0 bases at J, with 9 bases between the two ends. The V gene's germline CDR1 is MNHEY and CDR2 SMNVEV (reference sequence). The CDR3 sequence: CASSLSSASSYNEQFF. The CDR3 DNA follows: TGTGCCAGCAGTTTATCTAGCGCCAGCTCCTACAATGAGCAGTTCTTC.

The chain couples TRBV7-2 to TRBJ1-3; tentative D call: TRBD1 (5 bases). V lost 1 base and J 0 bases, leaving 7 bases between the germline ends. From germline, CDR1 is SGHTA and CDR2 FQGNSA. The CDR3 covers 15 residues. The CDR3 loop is CASSLETASGNTIYF. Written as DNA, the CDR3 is TGTGCCAGCAGCTTAGAGACAGCCTCTGGAAACACCATATATTTT.

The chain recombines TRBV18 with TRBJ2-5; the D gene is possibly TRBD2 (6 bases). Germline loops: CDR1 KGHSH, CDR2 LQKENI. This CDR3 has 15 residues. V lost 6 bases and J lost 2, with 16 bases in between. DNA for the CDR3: TGTGCCAGCTCCCCCGGGGGAGGAAAGCAAGAGACCCAGTACTTC. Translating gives CASSPGGGKQETQYF.

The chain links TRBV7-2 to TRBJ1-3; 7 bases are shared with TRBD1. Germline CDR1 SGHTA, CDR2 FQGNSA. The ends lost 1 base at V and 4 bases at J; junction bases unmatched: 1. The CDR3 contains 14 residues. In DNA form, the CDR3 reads TGTGCCAGCAGCTTAGTGGACAGGGGAAACACCATATATTTT. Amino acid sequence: CASSLVDRGNTIYF.

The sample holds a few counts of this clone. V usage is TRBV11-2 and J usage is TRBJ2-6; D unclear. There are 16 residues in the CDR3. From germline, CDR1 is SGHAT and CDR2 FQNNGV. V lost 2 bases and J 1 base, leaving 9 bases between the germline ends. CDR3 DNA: TGTGCCAGCAGCTTAACACGCGGTTCTGGGGCCAACGTCCTGACTTTC. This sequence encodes CASSLTRGSGANVLTF.

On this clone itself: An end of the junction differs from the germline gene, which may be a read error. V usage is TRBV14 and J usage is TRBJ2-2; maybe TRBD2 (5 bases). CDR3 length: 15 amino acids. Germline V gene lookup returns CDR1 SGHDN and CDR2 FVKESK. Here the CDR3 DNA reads TGTGCCAGCAGTCAAGCCCGACGGGGCACCGGGGAGCTGTTTTTT. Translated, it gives CASSQARRGTGELFF.

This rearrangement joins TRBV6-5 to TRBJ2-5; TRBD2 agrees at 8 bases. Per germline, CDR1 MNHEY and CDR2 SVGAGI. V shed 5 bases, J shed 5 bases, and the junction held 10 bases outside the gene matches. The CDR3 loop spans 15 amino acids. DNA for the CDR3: TGTGCCAGCAGTCCCGGGGGGGCCCCACGGGAGACCCAGTACTTC. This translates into CASSPGGAPRETQYF.